This T cell receptor beta chain is drawn from a study of CD8+ T cells in alopecia areata listed by TCRdb under 2018. Study-level background: The treated patients took part in an open-label pilot trial in which moderate-to-severe alopecia areata was treated with oral tofacitinib at 5 to 10 mg twice daily. Scalp tissue and sorted CD4+ and CD8+ peripheral blood T cells from patchy and totalis/universalis alopecia areata patients and from healthy controls were covered by human TCRbeta sequencing. RNA was obtained with the PAXgene miRNA kit for fixed scalp, the miRNeasy kit for PBMCs, and the RNeasy kit for mouse skin. Scalp clonality was compared among normal scalp (n=4), patchy alopecia areata scalp (n=8), and alopecia totalis/universalis scalp (n=8). Patients stayed on tofacitinib for 6 to 18 months and then had 6 months of follow-up off drug so that delayed response and recurrence could be assessed. Patients on tofacitinib were biopsied at baseline and after 4 and 24 weeks of treatment, and several of the patients also had a later scalp biopsy. TCRbeta CDR3 regions were amplified by immunoSEQ multiplex PCR with 35 Vbeta forward and 13 Jbeta reverse primers. In both human patients and the C3H/HeJ mouse model, the study applied high-throughput TCRbeta sequencing to look at T cell clonal expansion in alopecia areata. Broader findings and caveats from the paper: Shared TCR sequences between patients were less evident than in mice, which may be partly attributable to HLA diversity in the patient population. Scalp TCR repertoire analysis is complicated because resident alphabeta T cells in normal human skin are also sequenced, whereas mouse skin is dominated by gammadelta T cells. Higher clonality and more expanded CD8+ clones were observed in lesional scalp than in normal scalp, particularly in alopecia totalis/universalis, a finding suggestive of antigenic drive.

The time point label, as the study defines it: baseline before oral tofacitinib. Lesional scalp punch biopsies and peripheral blood were collected from alopecia areata patients. PBMCs were isolated by density centrifugation and stained for CD3, CD4 and CD8, and CD4+ and CD8+ T cells were sorted on a FACSAria. Details on this clone: This clone's antigen is unknown. One base away there is no much larger clone; base qualities are not given.

V is clipped by 3 bases and J by 2 bases, and the sequence between their germline boundaries is 12 bases long. Taken from cysteine to phenylalanine, the CDR3 has 14 residues. Of the read, only the CDR3 DNA is kept; its 42 bases are in frame from base 1. Per the germline V gene, SQVTM is the CDR1 and ANQGSEA is the CDR2. The receptor library was made with the immunoSEQ multiplex PCR assay. For TCR sequencing, RNA was extracted from every sample and reverse transcribed into cDNA to serve as template. First-strand cDNA was synthesized using SuperScript III with a 2:1 mix of oligo-dT and random hexamers. A synthetic immune receptor repertoire was used to measure amplification bias, and any remaining bias was corrected computationally. As for how the authors treated the data: Raw reads were preprocessed to remove errors, and CDR3 was defined by IMGT conventions from the conserved cysteine to phenylalanine. Clonality was calculated as 1 minus Shannon entropy normalized by log2 of the number of productive unique TCRs. Whether each scalp clone was CD4 or CD8 was inferred by checking scalp TCRbeta sequences against the CD4 and CD8 repertoires from sorted blood. TCRdb re-hosts the immuneACCESS table, in-frame sequences only. Its copies lack some clones; in the studies checked, an unresolved V gene accounts for under half of them, and the cause for the rest is not known. V, J and clone size are taken as reported in that table, and D and trimming were inferred from the DNA itself. The table for this sample lists 150,000 to 200,000 clones; just under 60% of them were counted only once. The ten most abundant clones make up over 12% of the sample.

The chain uses TRBV29-1 and TRBJ2-3; a weak D assignment points to TRBD2 (6 bases agree). The TCR sequence derives from a human donor with alopecia areata. The sequencing here drew on CD4+ T cells sorted from blood, taken at week 0. The DNA sequence reads TGCAGCGTTGACGCGGGGCCCAACACAGATACGCAGTATTTT. It is translated as CSVDAGPNTDTQYF.